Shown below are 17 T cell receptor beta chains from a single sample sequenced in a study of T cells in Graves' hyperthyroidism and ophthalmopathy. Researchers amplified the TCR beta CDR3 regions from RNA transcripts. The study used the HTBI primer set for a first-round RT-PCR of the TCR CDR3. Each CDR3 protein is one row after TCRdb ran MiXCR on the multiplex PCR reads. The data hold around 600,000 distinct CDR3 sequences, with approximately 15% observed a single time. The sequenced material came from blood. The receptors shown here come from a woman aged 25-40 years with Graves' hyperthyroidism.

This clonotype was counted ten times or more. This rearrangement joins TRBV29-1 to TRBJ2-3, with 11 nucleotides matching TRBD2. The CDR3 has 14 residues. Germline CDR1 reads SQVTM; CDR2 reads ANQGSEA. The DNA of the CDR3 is TGCAGTGACACAGGGACTAGCGGTGGAGATACGCAGTATTTT. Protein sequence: CSDTGTSGGDTQYF.

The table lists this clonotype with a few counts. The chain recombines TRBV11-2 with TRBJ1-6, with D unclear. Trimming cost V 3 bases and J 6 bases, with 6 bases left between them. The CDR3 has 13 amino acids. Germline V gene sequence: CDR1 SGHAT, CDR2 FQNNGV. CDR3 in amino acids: CASSFPVNSPLHF. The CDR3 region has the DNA TGTGCCAGCAGCTTCCCGGTTAATTCACCCCTCCACTTT.

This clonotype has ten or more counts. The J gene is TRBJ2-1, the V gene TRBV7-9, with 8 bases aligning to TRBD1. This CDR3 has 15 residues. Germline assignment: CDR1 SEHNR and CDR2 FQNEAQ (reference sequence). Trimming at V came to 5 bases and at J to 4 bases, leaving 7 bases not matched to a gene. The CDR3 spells CASSGTRQGYNEQFF. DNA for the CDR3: TGTGCCAGCAGCGGGACCAGACAGGGGTACAATGAGCAGTTCTTC.

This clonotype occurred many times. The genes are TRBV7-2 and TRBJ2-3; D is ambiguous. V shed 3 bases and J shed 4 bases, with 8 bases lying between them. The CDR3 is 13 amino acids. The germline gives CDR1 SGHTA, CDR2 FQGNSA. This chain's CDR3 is CASSLPSADTQYF. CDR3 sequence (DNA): TGTGCCAGCAGCTTGCCCTCTGCAGATACGCAGTATTTT.

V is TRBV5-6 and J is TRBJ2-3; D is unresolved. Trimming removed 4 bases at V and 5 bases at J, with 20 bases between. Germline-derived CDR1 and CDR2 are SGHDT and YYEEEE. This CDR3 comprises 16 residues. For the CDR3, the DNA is TGTGCCAGCAGCCCCCGGCGTGGTGTTCCGGGAGATACGCAGTATTTT. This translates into CASSPRRGVPGDTQYF.

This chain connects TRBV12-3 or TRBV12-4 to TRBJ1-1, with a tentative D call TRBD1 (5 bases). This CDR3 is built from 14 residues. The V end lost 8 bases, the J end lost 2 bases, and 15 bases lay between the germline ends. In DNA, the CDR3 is TGTGCCAGCGGGGCTACCGAGGACAACACTGAAGCTTTCTTT. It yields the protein CASGATEDNTEAFF.

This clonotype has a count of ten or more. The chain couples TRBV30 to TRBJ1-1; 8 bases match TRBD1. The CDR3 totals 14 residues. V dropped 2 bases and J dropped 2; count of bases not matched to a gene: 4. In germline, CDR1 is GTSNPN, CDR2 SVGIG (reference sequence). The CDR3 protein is CAWSQGAGNTEAFF. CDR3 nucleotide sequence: TGTGCCTGGAGTCAGGGGGCGGGTAACACTGAAGCTTTCTTT.

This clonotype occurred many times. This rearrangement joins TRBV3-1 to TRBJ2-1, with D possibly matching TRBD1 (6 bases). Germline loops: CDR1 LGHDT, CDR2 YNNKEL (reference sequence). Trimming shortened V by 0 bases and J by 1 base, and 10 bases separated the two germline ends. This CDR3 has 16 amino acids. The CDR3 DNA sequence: TGTGCCAGCAGCCAAGATACCAGGGGTTCCTACAATGAGCAGTTCTTC. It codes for CASSQDTRGSYNEQFF.

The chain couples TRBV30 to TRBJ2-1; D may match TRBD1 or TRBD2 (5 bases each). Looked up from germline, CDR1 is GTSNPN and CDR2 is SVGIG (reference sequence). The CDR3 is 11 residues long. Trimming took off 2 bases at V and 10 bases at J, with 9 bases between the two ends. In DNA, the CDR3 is TGTGCCTGGAGTTGGGGGTTAGAGCAGTTCTTC. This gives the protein CAWSWGLEQFF.

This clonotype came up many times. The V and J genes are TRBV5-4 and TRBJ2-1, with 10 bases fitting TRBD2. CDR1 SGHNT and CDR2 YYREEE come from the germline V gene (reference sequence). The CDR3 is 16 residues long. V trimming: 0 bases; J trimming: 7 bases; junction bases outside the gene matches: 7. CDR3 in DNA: TGTGCCAGCAGCTTGGAGTTAGCGGGAGGCTATAATGAGCAGTTCTTC. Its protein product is CASSLELAGGYNEQFF.

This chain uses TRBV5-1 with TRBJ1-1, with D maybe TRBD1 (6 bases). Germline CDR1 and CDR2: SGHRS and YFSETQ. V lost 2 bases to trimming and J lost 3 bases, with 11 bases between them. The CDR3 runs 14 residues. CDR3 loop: CASSFRGGHTEAFF. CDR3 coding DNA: TGCGCCAGCAGCTTCAGGGGCGGTCACACTGAAGCTTTCTTT.

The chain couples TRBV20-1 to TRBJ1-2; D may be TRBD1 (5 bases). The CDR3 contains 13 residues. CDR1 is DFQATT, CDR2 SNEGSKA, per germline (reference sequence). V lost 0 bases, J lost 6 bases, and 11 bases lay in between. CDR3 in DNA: TGCAGTGCTAGAGATTACACAGGCAATGGCTACACCTTC. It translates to CSARDYTGNGYTF.

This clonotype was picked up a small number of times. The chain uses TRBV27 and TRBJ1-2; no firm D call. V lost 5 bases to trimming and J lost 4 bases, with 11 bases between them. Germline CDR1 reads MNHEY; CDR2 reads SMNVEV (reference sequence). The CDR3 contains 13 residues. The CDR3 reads CASSQSRIYGYTF. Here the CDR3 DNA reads TGTGCCAGCAGTCAAAGTAGGATCTATGGCTACACCTTC.

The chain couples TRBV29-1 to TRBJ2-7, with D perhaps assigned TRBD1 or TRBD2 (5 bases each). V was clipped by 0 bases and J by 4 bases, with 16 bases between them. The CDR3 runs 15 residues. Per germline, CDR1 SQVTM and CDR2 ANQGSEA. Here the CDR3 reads CSVEDPLGASYEQYF. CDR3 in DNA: TGCAGCGTTGAAGACCCCCTCGGGGCCAGTTACGAGCAGTACTTC.

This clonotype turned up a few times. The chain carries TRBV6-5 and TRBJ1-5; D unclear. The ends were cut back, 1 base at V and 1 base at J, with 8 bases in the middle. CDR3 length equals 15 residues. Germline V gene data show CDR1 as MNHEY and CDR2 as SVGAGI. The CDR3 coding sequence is TGTGCCAGCAGTTACTTCTCACCAAGCAATCAGCCCCAGCATTTT. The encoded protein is CASSYFSPSNQPQHF.

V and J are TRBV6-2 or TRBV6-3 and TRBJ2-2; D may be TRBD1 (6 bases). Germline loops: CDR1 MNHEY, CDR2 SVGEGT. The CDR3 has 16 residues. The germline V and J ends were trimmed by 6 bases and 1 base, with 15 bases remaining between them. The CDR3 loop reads CASRPQTGLNTGELFF. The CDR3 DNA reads TGTGCCAGCAGACCCCAAACAGGGTTGAACACCGGGGAGCTGTTTTTT.

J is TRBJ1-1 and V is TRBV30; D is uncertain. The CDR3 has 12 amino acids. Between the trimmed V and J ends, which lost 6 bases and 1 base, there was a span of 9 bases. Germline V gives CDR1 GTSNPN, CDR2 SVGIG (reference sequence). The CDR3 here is CACGRENTEAFF. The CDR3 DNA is TGTGCCTGCGGACGGGAGAACACTGAAGCTTTCTTT. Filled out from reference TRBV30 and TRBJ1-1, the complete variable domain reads SQTIHQWPATLVQPVGSPLSLECTVEGTSNPNLYWYRQAAGRGLQLLFYSVGIGQISSEVPQNLSASRPQDRQFILSSKKLLLSDSGFYLCACGRENTEAFFGQGTRLTVV.